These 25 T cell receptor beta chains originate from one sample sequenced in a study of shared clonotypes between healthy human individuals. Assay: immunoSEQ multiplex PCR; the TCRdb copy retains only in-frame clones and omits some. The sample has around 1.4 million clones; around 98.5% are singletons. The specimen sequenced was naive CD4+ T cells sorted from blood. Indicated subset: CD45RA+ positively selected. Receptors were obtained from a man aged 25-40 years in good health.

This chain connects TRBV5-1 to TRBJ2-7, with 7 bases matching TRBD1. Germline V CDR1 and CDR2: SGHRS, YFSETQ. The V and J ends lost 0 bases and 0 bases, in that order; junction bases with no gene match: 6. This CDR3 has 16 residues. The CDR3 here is CASSLGDRAHSYEQYF. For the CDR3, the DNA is TGCGCCAGCAGCTTGGGAGACAGGGCCCACTCCTACGAGCAGTACTTC.

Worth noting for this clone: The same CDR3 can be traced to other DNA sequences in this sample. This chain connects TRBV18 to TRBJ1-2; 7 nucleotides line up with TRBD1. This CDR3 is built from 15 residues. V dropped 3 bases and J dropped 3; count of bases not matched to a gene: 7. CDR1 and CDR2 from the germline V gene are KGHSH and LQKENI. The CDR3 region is CASSPRTGVDYGYTF. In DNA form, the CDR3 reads TGTGCCAGCTCACCCCGTACAGGGGTTGACTATGGCTACACCTTC.

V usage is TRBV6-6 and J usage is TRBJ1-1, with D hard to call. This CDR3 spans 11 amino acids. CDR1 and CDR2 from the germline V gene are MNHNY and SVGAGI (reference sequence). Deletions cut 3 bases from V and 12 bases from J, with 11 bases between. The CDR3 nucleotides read TGTGCCAGCAGTTATAGGATGTTGCCTTTCTTT. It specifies CASSYRMLPFF.

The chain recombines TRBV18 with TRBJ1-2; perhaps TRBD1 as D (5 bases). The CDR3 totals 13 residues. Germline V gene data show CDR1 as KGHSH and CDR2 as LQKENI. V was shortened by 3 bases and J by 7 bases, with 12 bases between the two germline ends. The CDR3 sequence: CASSPGGFGGYTF. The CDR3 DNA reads TGTGCCAGCTCACCCGGGGGTTTCGGTGGCTACACCTTC.

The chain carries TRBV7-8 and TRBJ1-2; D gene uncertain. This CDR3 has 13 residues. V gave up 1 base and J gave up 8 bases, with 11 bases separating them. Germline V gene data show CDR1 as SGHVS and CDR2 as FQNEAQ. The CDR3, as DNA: TGTGCCAGCAGCTTAGGGGTTTTCGAGGGCTACACCTTC. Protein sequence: CASSLGVFEGYTF.

CDR3 region: CASSLDRGGEQYF. The CDR3 DNA follows: TGTGCCAGCTCACTGGACAGGGGAGGCGAGCAGTACTTC. V usage is TRBV18 and J usage is TRBJ2-7, with TRBD1 matching 9 bases. This CDR3 has 13 residues. V dropped 4 bases and J dropped 6; count of bases not matched to a gene: 4. Germline V lookup: CDR1 KGHSH, CDR2 LQKENI.

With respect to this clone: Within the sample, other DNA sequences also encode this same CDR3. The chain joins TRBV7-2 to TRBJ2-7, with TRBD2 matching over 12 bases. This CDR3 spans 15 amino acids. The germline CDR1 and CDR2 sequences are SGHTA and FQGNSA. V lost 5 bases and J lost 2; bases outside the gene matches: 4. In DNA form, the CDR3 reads TGTGCCAGCAGCCCCCGGACTAGCGGGACCTACGAGCAGTACTTC. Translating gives CASSPRTSGTYEQYF.

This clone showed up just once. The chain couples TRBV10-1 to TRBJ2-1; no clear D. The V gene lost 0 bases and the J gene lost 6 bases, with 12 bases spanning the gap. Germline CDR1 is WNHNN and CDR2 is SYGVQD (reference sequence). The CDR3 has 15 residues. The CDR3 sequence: CASSESYSRSNEQFF. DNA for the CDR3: TGCGCCAGCAGTGAGTCGTATAGCAGGAGCAATGAGCAGTTCTTC.

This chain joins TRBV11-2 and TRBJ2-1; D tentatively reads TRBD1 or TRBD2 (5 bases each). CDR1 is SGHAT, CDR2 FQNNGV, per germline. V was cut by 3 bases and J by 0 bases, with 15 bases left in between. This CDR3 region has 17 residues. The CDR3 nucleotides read TGTGCCAGCAGCTTCGGACTGGGACCCAGCTCCTACAATGAGCAGTTCTTC. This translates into CASSFGLGPSSYNEQFF. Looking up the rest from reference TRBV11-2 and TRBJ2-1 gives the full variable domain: EAGVAQSPRYKIIEKRQSVAFWCNPISGHATLYWYQQILGQGPKLLIQFQNNGVVDDSQLPKDRFSAERLKGVDSTLKIQPAKLEDSAVYLCASSFGLGPSSYNEQFFGPGTRLTVL.

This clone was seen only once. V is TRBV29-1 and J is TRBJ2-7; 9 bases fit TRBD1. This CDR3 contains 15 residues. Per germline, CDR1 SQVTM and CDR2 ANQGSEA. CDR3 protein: CTPPGLGTGTYEQYF. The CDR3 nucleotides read TGCACCCCCCCGGGCCTCGGGACAGGGACCTACGAGCAGTACTTC.

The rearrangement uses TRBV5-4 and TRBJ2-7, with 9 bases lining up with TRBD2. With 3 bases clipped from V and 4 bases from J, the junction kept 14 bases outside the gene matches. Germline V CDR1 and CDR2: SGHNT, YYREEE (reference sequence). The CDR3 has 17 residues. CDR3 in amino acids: CASSSGAGGQGPYEQYF. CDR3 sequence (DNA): TGTGCCAGCAGCTCGGGAGCGGGAGGACAAGGCCCATACGAGCAGTACTTC.

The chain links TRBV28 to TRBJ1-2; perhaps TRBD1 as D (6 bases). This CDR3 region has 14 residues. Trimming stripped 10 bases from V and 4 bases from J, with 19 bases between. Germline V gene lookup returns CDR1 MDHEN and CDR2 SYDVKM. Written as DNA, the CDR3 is TGTGCCACCGACCCGGGGGGGCGTATCTATGGCTACACCTTC. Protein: CATDPGGRIYGYTF.

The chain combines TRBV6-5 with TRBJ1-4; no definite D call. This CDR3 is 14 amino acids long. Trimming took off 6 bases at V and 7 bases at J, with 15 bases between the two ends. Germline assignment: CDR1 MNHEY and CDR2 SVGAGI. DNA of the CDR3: TGTGCCAGCAGAAGGTACCAGTCGCCTGAAAAACTGTTTTTT. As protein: CASRRYQSPEKLFF.

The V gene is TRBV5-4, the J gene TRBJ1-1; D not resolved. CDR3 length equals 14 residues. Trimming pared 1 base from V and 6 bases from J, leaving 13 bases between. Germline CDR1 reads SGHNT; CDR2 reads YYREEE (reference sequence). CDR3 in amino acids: CASSLSGLGPEAFF. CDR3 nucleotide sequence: TGTGCCAGCAGCTTGTCGGGCTTAGGCCCTGAAGCTTTCTTT.

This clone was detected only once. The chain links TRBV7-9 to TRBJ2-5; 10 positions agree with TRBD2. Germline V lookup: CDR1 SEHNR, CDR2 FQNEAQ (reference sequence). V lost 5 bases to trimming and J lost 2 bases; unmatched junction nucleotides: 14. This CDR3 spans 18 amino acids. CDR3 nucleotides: TGTGCCAGCAGCGCACCCATTCCGGGACTAGCGAAACAAGAGACCCAGTACTTC. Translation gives CASSAPIPGLAKQETQYF.

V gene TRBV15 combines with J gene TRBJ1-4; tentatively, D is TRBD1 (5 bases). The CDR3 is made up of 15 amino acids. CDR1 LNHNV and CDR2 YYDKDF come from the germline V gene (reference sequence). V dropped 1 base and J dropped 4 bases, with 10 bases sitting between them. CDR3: CATSRVSGYNEKLFF. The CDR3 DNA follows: TGTGCCACCAGCAGAGTTTCAGGGTATAATGAAAAACTGTTTTTT.

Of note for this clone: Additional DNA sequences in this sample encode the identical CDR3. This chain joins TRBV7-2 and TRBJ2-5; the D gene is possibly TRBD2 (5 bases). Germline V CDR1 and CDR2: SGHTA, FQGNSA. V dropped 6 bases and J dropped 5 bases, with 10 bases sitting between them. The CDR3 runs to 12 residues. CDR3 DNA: TGTGCCAGCAGTCCCTCGGGGGAGACCCAGTACTTC. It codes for CASSPSGETQYF.

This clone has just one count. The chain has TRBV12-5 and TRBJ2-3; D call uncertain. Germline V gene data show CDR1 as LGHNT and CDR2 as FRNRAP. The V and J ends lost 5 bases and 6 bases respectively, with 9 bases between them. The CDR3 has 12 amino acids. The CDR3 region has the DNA TGTGCTAGTGGTCTTCGACTGGATACGCAGTATTTT. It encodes CASGLRLDTQYF.

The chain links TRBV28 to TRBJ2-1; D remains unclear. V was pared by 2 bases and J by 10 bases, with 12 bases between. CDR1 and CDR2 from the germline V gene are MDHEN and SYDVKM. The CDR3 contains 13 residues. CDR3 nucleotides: TGTGCCAGCAGTTTAAAGCCCCTGGGGGAGCAGTTCTTC. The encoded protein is CASSLKPLGEQFF.

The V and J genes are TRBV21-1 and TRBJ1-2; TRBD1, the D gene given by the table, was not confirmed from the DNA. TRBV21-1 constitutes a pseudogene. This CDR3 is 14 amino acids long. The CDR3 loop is CASSKQTDNYGYTF. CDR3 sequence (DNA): TGTGCCAGCAGCAAACAGACAGATAACTATGGCTACACCTTC.

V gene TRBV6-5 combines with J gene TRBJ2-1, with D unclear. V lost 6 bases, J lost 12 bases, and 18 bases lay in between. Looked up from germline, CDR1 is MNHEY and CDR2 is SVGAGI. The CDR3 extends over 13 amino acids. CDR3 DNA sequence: TGTGCCAGCAGGCCCCCCGGCGGAGTCGGGCAGTTCTTC. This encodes CASRPPGGVGQFF.

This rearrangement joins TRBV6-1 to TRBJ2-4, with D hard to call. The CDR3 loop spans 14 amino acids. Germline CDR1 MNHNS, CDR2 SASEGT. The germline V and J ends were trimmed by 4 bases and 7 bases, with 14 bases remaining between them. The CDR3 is CASSVERLGNIQYF. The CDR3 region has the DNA TGTGCCAGCAGTGTCGAAAGGCTGGGGAACATTCAGTACTTC.

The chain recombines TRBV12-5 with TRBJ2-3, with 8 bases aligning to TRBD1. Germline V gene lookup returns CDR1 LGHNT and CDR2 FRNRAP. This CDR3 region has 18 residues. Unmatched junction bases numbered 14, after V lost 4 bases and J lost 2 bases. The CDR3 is CASGYTPRQGPNTDTQYF. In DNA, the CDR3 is TGTGCTAGTGGTTACACACCTCGACAGGGGCCTAACACAGATACGCAGTATTTT.

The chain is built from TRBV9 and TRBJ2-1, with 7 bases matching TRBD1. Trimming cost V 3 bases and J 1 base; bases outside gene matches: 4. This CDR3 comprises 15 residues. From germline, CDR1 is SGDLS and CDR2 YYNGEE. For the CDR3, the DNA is TGTGCCAGCAGCGGGGGACAGTTTTCCTACAATGAGCAGTTCTTC. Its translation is CASSGGQFSYNEQFF.

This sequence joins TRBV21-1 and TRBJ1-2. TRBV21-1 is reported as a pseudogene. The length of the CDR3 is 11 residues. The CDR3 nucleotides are TGTGCCAACCTTGGGGGGCGAGGCTACACCTTC. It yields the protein CANLGGRGYTF.